The 13 T cell receptor beta chains given below trace back to one sample, sequenced in a study of T cell repertoires in cytomegalovirus infection. TCRdb passed the reads through MiXCR, listing each CDR3 protein once. The repertoire holds about 150,000 distinct CDR3 sequences, with around 22% as singletons. The sample comprised PBMCs. The receptors shown here come from a human donor in good health (CMV status not recorded). Some clones in this sample may be carry-over from other donors' samples.

This clonotype has ten or more counts. V gene TRBV12-3 or TRBV12-4 combines with J gene TRBJ2-1; TRBD1 agrees at 8 bases. This CDR3 is built from 14 residues. J gave up 8 bases and V 2 bases, and 5 bases lay outside the gene matches. CDR3 in DNA: TGTGCCAGCAGTTTATATCAGGGGGCGGATGAGCAGTTCTTC. Protein sequence: CASSLYQGADEQFF.

V gene TRBV15 combines with J gene TRBJ2-2; possibly TRBD2 for D (6 bases). The length of the CDR3 is 13 residues. V was pared by 11 bases and J by 0 bases, with 10 bases between. CDR1 LNHNV and CDR2 YYDKDF come from the germline V gene (reference sequence). This CDR3 is CAYGDSNTGELFF. The CDR3 nucleotides are TGTGCCTATGGGGACTCGAACACCGGGGAGCTGTTTTTT.

This chain links TRBV7-2 with TRBJ1-1; D unclear. Germline loops: CDR1 SGHTA, CDR2 FQGNSA. With 1 base removed from V and 1 base from J, the gap between germline ends came to 10 bases. The CDR3 has 15 amino acids. Written as DNA, the CDR3 is TGTGCCAGCAGCTTAGATGGCGTGAGGAACACTGAAGCTTTCTTT. It yields the protein CASSLDGVRNTEAFF. The full variable domain, its missing parts supplied by reference TRBV7-2 and TRBJ1-1, is GAGVSQSPSNKVTEKGKDVELRCDPISGHTALYWYRQSLGQGLEFLIYFQGNSAPDKSGLPSDRFSAERTGGSVSTLTIQRTQQEDSAVYLCASSLDGVRNTEAFFGQGTRLTVV.

This clonotype has ten or more counts. V is TRBV7-8 and J is TRBJ1-2; TRBD1 matches 7 bases. CDR1 is SGHVS and CDR2 is FQNEAQ in the germline V gene. J lost 5 bases, V lost 5 bases, and 8 bases had no gene match. The CDR3 length is 14 residues. In DNA, the CDR3 is TGTGCCAGCAGCCTAGGGGACAGACGTTATGGCTACACCTTC. Residues: CASSLGDRRYGYTF.

The rearrangement uses TRBV24-1 and TRBJ2-3; 9 nucleotides line up with TRBD1. Losses at the gene ends were 3 bases for V and 5 bases for J; bases not matched to a gene: 5. This CDR3 has 15 amino acids. Germline V CDR1 and CDR2: KGHDR, SFDVKD. CDR3 bases: TGTGCCACCAGTGATAACAGGGGGCTTGAAGATACGCAGTATTTT. Residues: CATSDNRGLEDTQYF.

This clonotype showed up just a few times. This sequence joins TRBV7-6 and TRBJ2-7, with 8 positions matching TRBD2. J was trimmed by 5 bases and V by 5 bases; bases with no gene match: 8. CDR1 and CDR2 from the germline V gene are SGHVS and FNYEAQ. This CDR3 comprises 14 residues. Here the CDR3 DNA reads TGTGCCAGCAGCCTGGGACTAGAGCTCGACGAGCAGTACTTC. Its translation: CASSLGLELDEQYF. Looking up the rest from reference TRBV7-6 and TRBJ2-7 gives the full variable domain: GAGVSQSPRYKVTKRGQDVALRCDPISGHVSLYWYRQALGQGPEFLTYFNYEAQQDKSGLPNDRFSAERPEGSISTLTIQRTEQRDSAMYRCASSLGLELDEQYFGPGTRLTVT.

The V gene is TRBV7-9, the J gene TRBJ1-2, with a weak D call TRBD1 (5 bases). The V and J ends lost 3 bases and 5 bases respectively, with 13 bases between them. The CDR3 has 14 amino acids. Germline V gene sequence: CDR1 SEHNR, CDR2 FQNEAQ (reference sequence). Here the CDR3 reads CASSLGGDLYGYTF. Written as DNA, the CDR3 is TGTGCCAGCAGCTTGGGCGGGGACCTATATGGCTACACCTTC.

This clonotype was picked up many times. This rearrangement joins TRBV3-1 to TRBJ2-2; no firm D call. The CDR3 runs to 12 residues. V was clipped by 0 bases and J by 6 bases, with 2 bases between them. Germline V gene sequence: CDR1 LGHDT, CDR2 YNNKEL (reference sequence). CDR3 sequence (DNA): TGTGCCAGCAGCCAAGACGCCGGGGAGCTGTTTTTT. Translating it yields CASSQDAGELFF.

This clonotype was detected ten times or more. This chain links TRBV6-6 with TRBJ1-5; maybe TRBD1 (5 bases). V shed 0 bases and J shed 9 bases, with 9 bases lying between them. CDR3 size: 13 residues. CDR1 MNHNY and CDR2 SVGAGI come from the germline V gene (reference sequence). The CDR3 reads CASSYSGGWPQHF. CDR3 DNA: TGTGCCAGCAGTTACTCGGGGGGGTGGCCCCAGCATTTT.

This clonotype was seen at least ten times. The V call is TRBV7-2, the J call TRBJ1-1; no clear D gene. Germline V gene lookup returns CDR1 SGHTA and CDR2 FQGNSA. V lost 1 base and J 3 bases, leaving 9 bases between the germline ends. The length of the CDR3 is 14 residues. The CDR3 protein is CASSLEGSDTEAFF. CDR3 bases: TGTGCCAGCAGCTTAGAGGGATCGGACACTGAAGCTTTCTTT.

The gene calls are TRBV2 and TRBJ1-1, with 11 bases that match TRBD1. The CDR3 covers 17 residues. Per germline, CDR1 SNHLY and CDR2 FYNNEI. V was pared by 5 bases and J by 1 base, with 9 bases of the junction left unmatched. CDR3 region: CASSRDRGNYGNTEAFF. CDR3 nucleotide sequence: TGTGCCAGCAGTCGGGACAGGGGGAACTATGGGAACACTGAAGCTTTCTTT.

At least ten counts were recorded for this clonotype. At one boundary the junction diverges from the germline segment, which might be a read error. The chain couples TRBV7-2 to TRBJ2-3; D possibly corresponds to TRBD1 (5 bases). CDR1 and CDR2 from the germline V gene are SGHTA and FQGNSA. The CDR3 sequence is 13 residues long. CDR3 protein: CASSLGAGDTQYF. For the CDR3, the DNA is TGTGCCAGCAGTTTAGGGGCCGGAGATACGCAGTATTTT.

V and J are TRBV9 and TRBJ2-1; 11 bases line up with TRBD1. The CDR3 consists of 14 residues. V lost 4 bases to trimming and J lost 5 bases; unmatched junction nucleotides: 2. Per the germline V gene, CDR1 is SGDLS and CDR2 is YYNGEE. CDR3 sequence: CASSRGQGDNEQFF. CDR3 coding DNA: TGTGCCAGCAGCCGGGGACAGGGGGACAATGAGCAGTTCTTC.